The entry that follows covers one TCR beta chain sequence. Antigen: not known. The entry originates in a study of T cell repertoires in cytomegalovirus infection. About the research overall: Through public TCR beta signatures, both CMV infection and matching HLA type were indicated.

CDR3 length: 14 residues. The J segment lost 10 bases and the V segment lost 2 bases, leaving 7 bases of the junction unmatched. The germline V gene encodes CDR1 SGHDT and CDR2 YYEEEE. TCRdb used MiXCR to reprocess the reads, holding one entry per CDR3 protein. The data contain hundreds of thousands of distinct CDR3 sequences, about a third of them singletons. Findings and caveats of the study: HLA-C-restricted CMV clonotypes gave the most frequent clonotype in two of eight donors.

The source material was cultured CD8+ T cells from PBMCs, sampled from culture after CMV antigen stimulation. The sequence derives from a human donor in good health (CMV status not recorded). Some clones in this sample may be carry-over from other donors' samples. The chain carries TRBV5-6 and TRBJ2-1; 9 nucleotides match TRBD2. This CDR3 reads CASSLFGGGAEQFF. CDR3 bases: TGTGCCAGCAGCTTATTTGGCGGGGGGGCAGAGCAGTTCTTC.